The clone carrying this TCR beta chain was seen a few times. The antigen is undetermined. This CDR3 contains 12 residues. CDR1 is SNHLY, CDR2 FYNNEI, per germline. With 6 bases removed from V and 6 bases from J, the gap between germline ends came to 8 bases. The sample originates from a study of beta chain features in type 1 diabetes. Study conclusions and caveats: TCRB CDR3s from Type 1 diabetes patients were moderately but significantly shorter in all four CD4+ subsets. Junctions at VDJ sites from type 1 diabetes patients had fewer insertions and more deletions.

Sorted cells reached over 95% purity in every population. All of the isolated RNA was reverse transcribed, so expressed TCRB transcripts were sequenced. Generated by immunoSEQ multiplex PCR, the TCRdb table keeps only in-frame clones and is missing some. In the table there are roughly 100,000 clones, approximately 30% of which are singletons. This sequence joins TRBV2 and TRBJ2-2; TRBD2 is a possible D gene (5 bases). This receptor was obtained from a woman aged 18-35 years with type 1 diabetes. Sequencing was done on a sample of central memory CD4+ T cells from blood. In DNA, the CDR3 is TGTGCCAGCAGGAGGGTGGCCGGGGAGCTGTTTTTT. Its protein product is CASRRVAGELFF.